This is a list of T cell receptor beta chains from one sample in a study of CD8 T cells in ankylosing spondylitis. MiXCR was run by TCRdb on the 5' RACE reads, yielding one entry per CDR3 protein. This sample has about 330,000 distinct CDR3 sequences, with 6.5% to 10% found just once. Material: blood, either unsorted or a sorted T cell fraction (not recorded which). Receptors originate from a male donor with ankylosing spondylitis. Each CDR3 is given without its conserved first and last residue.

>TRBV5-1|TRBJ2-7
ASSPGTSGRFSLSEQY
>TRBV4-1|TRBJ2-1
ASSQIGTSGIINEQF
>TRBV7-2|TRBJ2-3
ASSLSAPGGLDTQY
>TRBV25-1|TRBJ2-5
ASRLGGLGRETQY
>TRBV28|TRBJ1-1
ASRKPGGFEMWDTEAF
>TRBV3-1|TRBJ2-1
ASSRNFDNEQF
>TRBV28|TRBJ2-7
ASSFSLSYEQY
>TRBV6-1|TRBJ2-7
ASAGEVRGYEQY
>TRBV5-1|TRBJ2-1
ASSFRLANNNEQF
>TRBV20-1|TRBJ2-1
SARGTSGGPTGSYNEQF
>TRBV6-6|TRBJ1-2
ASSYDREGFYT
>TRBV12-3/TRBV12-4|TRBJ2-5
ASSREGGLAETQY
>TRBV2|TRBJ1-1
ASTPGMNTEAF
>TRBV12-3/TRBV12-4|TRBJ1-1
ASSLPPRGGTEAF
>TRBV11-2|TRBJ2-1
ASSRGGRGYNEQF
>TRBV12-3/TRBV12-4|TRBJ2-1
ASRTGGAYNEQF
>TRBV13|TRBJ2-7
ASSPRDRDDEQY
>TRBV29-1|TRBJ1-1
GVQANTEAF
>TRBV4-2|TRBJ2-2
ASSPDRGIGELF
>TRBV20-1|TRBJ2-3
SAMGLAGTTDTQY
>TRBV4-3|TRBJ2-3
ASSQGAASTDTQY
>TRBV5-1|TRBJ2-7
ASSLVGNEQY
>TRBV5-6|TRBJ2-7
ASGPGTGPYEQY
>TRBV28|TRBJ2-1
ASSSLEALASTYNEQF
>TRBV9|TRBJ2-7
ASSVGTSGGYEQY
>TRBV11-2|TRBJ1-3
ASSLQSVGNTIY
>TRBV10-3|TRBJ2-1
AISESGSGGHVQF
>TRBV6-1|TRBJ2-1
ASSGHPEGNEQF
>TRBV4-2|TRBJ1-5
ASSQDPTGQHQPQH
>TRBV12-3/TRBV12-4|TRBJ2-1
ASSSTRQGARPMKQF
>TRBV19|TRBJ1-4
ATSRGREEKLF
>TRBV5-6|TRBJ2-4
ASATLTRPQFIQY
>TRBV3-1|TRBJ1-2
ASSQEALVANYGYT
>TRBV12-5|TRBJ2-7
ASGSSPVGSYEQY
>TRBV18|TRBJ2-7
ASSPGSGGYEQY
>TRBV11-2|TRBJ1-2
ASSLGGGQAPYGYT
>TRBV5-1|TRBJ2-1
ASSLDVGSRRSYNEQF
>TRBV4-1|TRBJ1-1
ASSQVDRGLGAF
>TRBV24-1|TRBJ2-5
ATSGRVQPETQY
>TRBV7-2|TRBJ2-4
ASSLESASGRGIQY
>TRBV2|TRBJ2-7
ASRTGTGVDEQY
>TRBV6-6|TRBJ1-1
ASTLIRDTEAF